The TCR beta chain under discussion was sequenced for a study of human T cells and chemical hapten exposure. Unique molecular identifiers were affixed to discrete cDNA molecules within the library. TCRdb fed the RACE reads into MiXCR, producing one record per CDR3 protein. The repertoire includes approximately 59,000 distinct CDR3 sequences, around 6.1% of them detected once, and 3% to 4% sits in the top ten. CDR1 is SQVTM, CDR2 ANQGSEA, per germline. V shed 4 bases, J shed 1 base, and the junction held 4 bases outside the gene matches. The CDR3 totals 14 residues. This clonotype was counted at least ten times. Time point in this sample: healthy volunteer bleed at 6 weeks. Sequencing started from total RNA isolated from unfractionated whole blood.

The TCR was taken from a female donor in good health. Some clones in this sample may be carry-over from other donors' samples. This sequence joins TRBV29-1 and TRBJ1-5, with 7 bases fitting TRBD1. What was sequenced was whole blood. Here the CDR3 reads CSVGGTDSNQPQHF. CDR3 sequence (DNA): TGCAGCGTTGGTGGGACAGACAGCAATCAGCCCCAGCATTTT.